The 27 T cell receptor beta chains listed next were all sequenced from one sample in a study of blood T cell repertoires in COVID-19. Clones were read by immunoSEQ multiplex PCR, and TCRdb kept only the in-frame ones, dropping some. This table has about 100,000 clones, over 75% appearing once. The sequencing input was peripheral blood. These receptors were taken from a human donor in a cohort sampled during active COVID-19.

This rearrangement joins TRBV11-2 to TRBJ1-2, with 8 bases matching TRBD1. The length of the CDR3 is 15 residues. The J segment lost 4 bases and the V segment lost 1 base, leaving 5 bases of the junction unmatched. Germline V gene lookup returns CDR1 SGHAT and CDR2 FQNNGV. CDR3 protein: CASSLGTGTVYGYTF. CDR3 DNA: TGTGCCAGCAGCTTAGGGACAGGGACCGTCTATGGCTACACCTTC.

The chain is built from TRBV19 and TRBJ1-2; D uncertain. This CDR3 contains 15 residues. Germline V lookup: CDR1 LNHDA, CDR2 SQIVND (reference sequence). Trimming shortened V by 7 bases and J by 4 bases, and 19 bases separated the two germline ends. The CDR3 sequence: CASNLGGEASYGYTF. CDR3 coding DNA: TGTGCCAGTAACCTAGGCGGGGAAGCTAGCTATGGCTACACCTTC.

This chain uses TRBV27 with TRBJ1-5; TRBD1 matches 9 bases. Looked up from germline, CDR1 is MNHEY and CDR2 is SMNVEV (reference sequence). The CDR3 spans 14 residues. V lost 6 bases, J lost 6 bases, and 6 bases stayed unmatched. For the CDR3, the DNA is TGTGCCAGCAGGTCCGGGACAGGGCGTCAGCCCCAGCATTTT. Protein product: CASRSGTGRQPQHF.

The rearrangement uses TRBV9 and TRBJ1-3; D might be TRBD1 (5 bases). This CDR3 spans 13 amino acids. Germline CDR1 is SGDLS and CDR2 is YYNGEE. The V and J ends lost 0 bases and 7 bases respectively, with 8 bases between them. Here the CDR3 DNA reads TGTGCCAGCAGCGTAGGCGGGGACAACACCATATATTTT. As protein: CASSVGGDNTIYF. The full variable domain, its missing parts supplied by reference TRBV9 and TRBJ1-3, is DSGVTQTPKHLITATGQRVTLRCSPRSGDLSVYWYQQSLDQGLQFLIQYYNGEERAKGNILERFSAQQFPDLHSELNLSSLELGDSALYFCASSVGGDNTIYFGEGSWLTVV.

CDR3 protein: CASSQTNRAGEKLFF. The CDR3 bases are TGTGCCAGCAGCCAGACCAACAGGGCGGGTGAAAAACTGTTTTTT. V usage is TRBV3-1 (or the pseudogene TRBV3-2) and J usage is TRBJ1-4, with a weak D call TRBD1 (6 bases). V was pared by 3 bases and J by 7 bases, with 15 bases between. CDR3 size: 15 residues. The V gene's germline CDR1 is LGHDT and CDR2 YNNKEL (reference sequence).

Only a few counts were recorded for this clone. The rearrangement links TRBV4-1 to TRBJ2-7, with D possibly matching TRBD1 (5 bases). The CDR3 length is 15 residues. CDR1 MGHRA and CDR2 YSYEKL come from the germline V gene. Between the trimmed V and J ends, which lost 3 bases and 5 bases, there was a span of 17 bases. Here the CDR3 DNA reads TGCGCCAGCAGCCACTCAGGGTTAAATCTAAACGAGCAGTACTTC. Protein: CASSHSGLNLNEQYF.

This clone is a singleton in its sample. CDR3 protein: CASSLTLLTAHEQYF. The DNA of the CDR3 is TGTGCCAGCAGTCTTACATTACTGACAGCCCACGAGCAGTACTTC. The gene calls are TRBV14 and TRBJ2-7, with a weak D call TRBD1 (5 bases). The CDR3 is made up of 15 amino acids. Per the germline V gene, CDR1 is SGHDN and CDR2 is FVKESK. Trimming removed 6 bases from V and 5 bases from J, with 20 bases in between.

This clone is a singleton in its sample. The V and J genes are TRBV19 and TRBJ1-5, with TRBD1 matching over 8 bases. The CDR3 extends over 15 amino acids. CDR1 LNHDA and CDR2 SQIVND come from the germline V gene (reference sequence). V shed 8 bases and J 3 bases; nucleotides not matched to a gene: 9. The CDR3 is CASSTTGQDNQPQHF. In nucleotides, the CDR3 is TGTGCCAGTTCAACTACGGGACAGGACAATCAGCCCCAGCATTTT.

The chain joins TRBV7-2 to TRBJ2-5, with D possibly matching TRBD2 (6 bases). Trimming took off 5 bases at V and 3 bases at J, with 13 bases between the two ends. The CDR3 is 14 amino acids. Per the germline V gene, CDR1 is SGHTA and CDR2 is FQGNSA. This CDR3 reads CASSDAGREETQYF. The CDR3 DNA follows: TGTGCCAGCAGCGACGCCGGGAGAGAAGAGACCCAGTACTTC.

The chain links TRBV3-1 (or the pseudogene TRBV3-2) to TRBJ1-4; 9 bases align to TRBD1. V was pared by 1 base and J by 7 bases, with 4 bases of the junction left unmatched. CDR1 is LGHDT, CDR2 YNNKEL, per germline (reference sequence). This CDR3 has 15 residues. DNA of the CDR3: TGTGCCAGCAGCCAAGGGACAGGGGTTAGTGAAAAACTGTTTTTT. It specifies CASSQGTGVSEKLFF.

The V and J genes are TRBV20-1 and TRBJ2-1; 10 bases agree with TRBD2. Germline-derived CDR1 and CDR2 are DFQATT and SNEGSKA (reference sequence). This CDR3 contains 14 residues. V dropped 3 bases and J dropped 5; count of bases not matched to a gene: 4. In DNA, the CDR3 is TGCAGTGCTAGTCACGGACTAGCGGACAATGAGCAGTTCTTC. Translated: CSASHGLADNEQFF.

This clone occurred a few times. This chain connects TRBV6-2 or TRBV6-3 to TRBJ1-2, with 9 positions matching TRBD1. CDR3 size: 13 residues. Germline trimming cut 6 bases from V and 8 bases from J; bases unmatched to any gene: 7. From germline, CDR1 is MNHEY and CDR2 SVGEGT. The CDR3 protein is CASSLDRGFGYTF. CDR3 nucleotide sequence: TGTGCCAGCAGCCTGGACAGGGGATTCGGCTACACCTTC.

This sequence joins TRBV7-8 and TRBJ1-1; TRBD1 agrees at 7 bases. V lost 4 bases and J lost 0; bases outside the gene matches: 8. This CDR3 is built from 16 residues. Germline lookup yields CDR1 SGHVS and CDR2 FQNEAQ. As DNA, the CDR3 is TGTGCCAGCAGCTCGGGACAGATCACCATGAACACTGAAGCTTTCTTT. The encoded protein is CASSSGQITMNTEAFF.

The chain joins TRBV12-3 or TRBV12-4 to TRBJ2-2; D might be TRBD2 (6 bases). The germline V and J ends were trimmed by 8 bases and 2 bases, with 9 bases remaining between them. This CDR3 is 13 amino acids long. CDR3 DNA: TGTGCCAGCGGGGACTCCAACACCGGGGAGCTGTTTTTT. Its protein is CASGDSNTGELFF.

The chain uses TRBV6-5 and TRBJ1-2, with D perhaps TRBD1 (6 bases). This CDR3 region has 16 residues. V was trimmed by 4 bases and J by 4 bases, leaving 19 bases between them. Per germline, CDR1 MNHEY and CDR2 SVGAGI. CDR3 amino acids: CASSSPSGQGGYGYTF. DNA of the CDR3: TGTGCCAGCAGTTCCCCCTCCGGACAAGGGGGCTATGGCTACACCTTC.

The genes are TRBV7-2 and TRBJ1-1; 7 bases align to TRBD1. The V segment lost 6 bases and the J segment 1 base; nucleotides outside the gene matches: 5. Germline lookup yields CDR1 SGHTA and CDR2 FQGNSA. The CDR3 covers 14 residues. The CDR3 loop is CASSWDRQNTEAFF. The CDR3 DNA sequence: TGTGCCAGCAGTTGGGACAGACAGAACACTGAAGCTTTCTTT.

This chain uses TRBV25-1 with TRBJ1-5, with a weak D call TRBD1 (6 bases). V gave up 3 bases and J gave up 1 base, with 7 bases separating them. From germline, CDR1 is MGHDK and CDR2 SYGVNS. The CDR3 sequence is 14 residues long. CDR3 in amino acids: CASSDGTSNQPQHF. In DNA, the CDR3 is TGTGCCAGCAGTGACGGGACAAGCAATCAGCCCCAGCATTTT.

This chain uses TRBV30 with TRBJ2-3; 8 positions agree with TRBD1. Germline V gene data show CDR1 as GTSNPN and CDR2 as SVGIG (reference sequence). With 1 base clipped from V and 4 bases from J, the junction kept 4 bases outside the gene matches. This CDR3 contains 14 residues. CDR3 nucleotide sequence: TGTGCCTGGAGTGATGGACAGGGCGCAGATACGCAGTATTTT. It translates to CAWSDGQGADTQYF. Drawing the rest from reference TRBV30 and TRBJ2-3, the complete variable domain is SQTIHQWPATLVQPVGSPLSLECTVEGTSNPNLYWYRQAAGRGLQLLFYSVGIGQISSEVPQNLSASRPQDRQFILSSKKLLLSDSGFYLCAWSDGQGADTQYFGPGTRLTVL.

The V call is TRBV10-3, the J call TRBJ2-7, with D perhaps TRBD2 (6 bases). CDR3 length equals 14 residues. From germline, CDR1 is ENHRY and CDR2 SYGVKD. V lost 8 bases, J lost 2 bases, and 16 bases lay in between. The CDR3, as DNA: TGTGCCATCGGGGTTGGGACTGCGGCCTACGAGCAGTACTTC. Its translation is CAIGVGTAAYEQYF.

The CDR3 coding sequence is TGCGCCAGCAGCCAACCTACTCATAGCTACGAGCAGTACTTC. Amino acid sequence: CASSQPTHSYEQYF. The rearrangement joins TRBV4-1 to TRBJ2-7; D remains unclear. V dropped 2 bases and J dropped 3 bases, with 11 bases sitting between them. The CDR3 extends over 14 amino acids. The germline V gene has CDR1 MGHRA and CDR2 YSYEKL.

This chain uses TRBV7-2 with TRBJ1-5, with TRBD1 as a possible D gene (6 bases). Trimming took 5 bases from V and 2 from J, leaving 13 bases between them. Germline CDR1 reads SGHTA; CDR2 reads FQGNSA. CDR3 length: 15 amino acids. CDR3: CASSATGGRNQPQHF. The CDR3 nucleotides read TGTGCCAGCAGCGCCACGGGGGGGCGCAATCAGCCCCAGCATTTT.

The CDR3 sequence is CASSFLLTEAFF. In DNA form, the CDR3 reads TGTGCCAGCAGCTTTCTACTTACTGAAGCTTTCTTT. This sequence joins TRBV7-2 and TRBJ1-1; D not resolved. CDR1 and CDR2 from the germline V gene are SGHTA and FQGNSA. The CDR3 has 12 amino acids. Trimming pared 3 bases from V and 5 bases from J, leaving 7 bases between.

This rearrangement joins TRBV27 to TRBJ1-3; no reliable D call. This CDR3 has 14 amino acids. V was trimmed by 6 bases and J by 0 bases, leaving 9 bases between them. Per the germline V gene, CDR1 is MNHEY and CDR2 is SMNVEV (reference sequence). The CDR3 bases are TGTGCCAGCAGGCCCTCCGGCTCTGGAAACACCATATATTTT. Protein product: CASRPSGSGNTIYF.

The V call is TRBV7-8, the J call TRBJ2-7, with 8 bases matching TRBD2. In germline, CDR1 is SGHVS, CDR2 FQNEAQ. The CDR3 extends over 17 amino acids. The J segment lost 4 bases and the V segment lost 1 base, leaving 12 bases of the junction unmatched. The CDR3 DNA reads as TGTGCCAGCAGCTTAGTAGGTTCCAGCGGGAGCGGTTACGAGCAGTACTTC. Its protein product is CASSLVGSSGSGYEQYF.

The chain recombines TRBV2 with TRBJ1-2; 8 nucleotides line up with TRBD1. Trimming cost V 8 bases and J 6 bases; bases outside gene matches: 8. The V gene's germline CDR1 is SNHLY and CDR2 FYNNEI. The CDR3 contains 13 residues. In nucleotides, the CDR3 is TGTGCCAGCGGGGAAGACAGGGGCAATGGCTACACCTTC. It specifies CASGEDRGNGYTF.

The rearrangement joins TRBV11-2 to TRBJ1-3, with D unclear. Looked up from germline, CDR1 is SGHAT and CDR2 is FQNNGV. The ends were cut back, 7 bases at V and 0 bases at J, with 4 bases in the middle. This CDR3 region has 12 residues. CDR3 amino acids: CASTNSGNTIYF. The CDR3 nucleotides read TGTGCCAGCACCAACTCTGGAAACACCATATATTTT.

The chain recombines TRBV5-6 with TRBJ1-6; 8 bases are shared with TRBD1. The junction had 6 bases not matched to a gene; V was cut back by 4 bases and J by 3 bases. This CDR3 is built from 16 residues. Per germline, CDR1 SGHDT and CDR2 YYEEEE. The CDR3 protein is CASSPRTGNYNSPLHF. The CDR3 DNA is TGTGCCAGCAGCCCGAGGACAGGGAACTATAATTCACCCCTCCACTTT. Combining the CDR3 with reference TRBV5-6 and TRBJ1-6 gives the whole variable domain DAGVTQSPTHLIKTRGQQVTLRCSPKSGHDTVSWYQQALGQGPQFIFQYYEEEERQRGNFPDRFSGHQFPNYSSELNVNALLLGDSALYLCASSPRTGNYNSPLHFGNGTRLTVT.